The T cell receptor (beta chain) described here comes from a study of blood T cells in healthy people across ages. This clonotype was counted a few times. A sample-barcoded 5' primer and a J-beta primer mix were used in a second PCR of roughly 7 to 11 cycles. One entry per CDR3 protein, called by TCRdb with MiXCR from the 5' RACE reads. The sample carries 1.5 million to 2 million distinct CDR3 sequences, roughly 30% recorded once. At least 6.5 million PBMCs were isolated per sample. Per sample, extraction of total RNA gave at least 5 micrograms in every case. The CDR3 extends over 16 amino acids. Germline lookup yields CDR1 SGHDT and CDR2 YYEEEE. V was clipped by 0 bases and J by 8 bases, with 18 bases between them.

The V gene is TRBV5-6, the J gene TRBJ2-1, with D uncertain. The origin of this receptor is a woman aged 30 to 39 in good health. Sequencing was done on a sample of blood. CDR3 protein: CASSLAAKGRWDEQFF. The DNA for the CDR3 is TGTGCCAGCAGCTTGGCCGCTAAAGGGCGGTGGGATGAGCAGTTCTTC.